This T cell receptor beta chain originates from a study of blood T cells in healthy people across ages. Study conclusions and caveats: Long-lived donors had more naive CD4+ cells and higher diversity than aged donors.

The CDR3 contains 17 residues. The germline gives CDR1 LGHNA, CDR2 YSLEER. V was clipped by 0 bases and J by 5 bases, with 19 bases between them. PCR was performed a second time for about 6 to 12 cycles using a sample-barcoded 5' primer and a J-beta primer mix. Each sample yielded at least 2.5 million CDR3-containing paired-end reads. Using its own MiXCR run on the 5' RACE reads, TCRdb lists one record per CDR3 protein. Of 700,000 to 850,000 distinct CDR3 sequences in the sample, roughly 35% were seen once. This clonotype was observed at least ten times. Its antigen is undetermined. This chain uses TRBV4-3 with TRBJ1-2; D gene unclear. Sequencing was performed on blood. The receptor was isolated from a man aged 18 to 29 in good health. The chain's CDR3 is CASSQDPSSWVGYGYTF. Here the CDR3 DNA reads TGCGCCAGCAGCCAAGATCCCAGCTCGTGGGTCGGGTATGGCTACACCTTC.